This section outlines one TCR beta chain sequence together with its context. Its target is not known. Only in-frame clones appear in the TCRdb table, and some are missing; sequencing was by immunoSEQ multiplex PCR. The sample lists approximately 90,000 clones; 65% to 90% were seen once. This record comes from a study of T cell responses to AZD1222 COVID-19 vaccine. Study conclusions and caveats: The repertoires were collected only after the peak T cell response. Regions 160-218 and 743-854 dominated among vaccine-associated CD4 TCRs spanning spike. Close to half of all spike-specific TCRs reportedly target regions of the variants that are unmutated.

V was pared by 2 bases and J by 1 base, with 8 bases between. The CDR3 is 14 amino acids. Germline V CDR1 and CDR2: MNHNS, SASEGT. This TCR derives from an adult in good health. V and J are TRBV6-1 and TRBJ1-2; D ambiguous. Sequenced here: peripheral blood, sampled on day 0 of AZD1222 vaccination. CDR3 protein: CASSELGNNYGYTF. CDR3 DNA: TGTGCCAGCAGTGAACTGGGGAATAACTATGGCTACACCTTC.